This section outlines one TCR beta chain sequence together with its context. As to time point: pre-treatment baseline. V lost 5 bases and J lost 7, with 17 bases in between. CDR1 is SNHLY and CDR2 is FYNNEI in the germline V gene. CDR3 length: 15 residues. The data were obtained in a study of blood T cell dynamics during melanoma immunotherapy. Repertoires were generated with immunoSEQ multiplex PCR, while TCRdb's copy carries only in-frame clones and drops some. In the table there are about 11,000 clones, 84% of which are singletons. The chain links TRBV2 to TRBJ1-4, with a possible D match to TRBD1 (5 bases). The receptor was derived from a human donor with melanoma. The sequences come from blood, collected from a patient treated with checkpoint blockade. In nucleotides, the CDR3 is TGTGCCAGCAGTCCACGACAGCTAGACCTTGAAAAACTGTTTTTT. It encodes CASSPRQLDLEKLFF.